Each of the 24 T cell receptor beta chains below was sequenced from the same sample in a study of T cell responses to AZD1222 COVID-19 vaccine. The data were produced by immunoSEQ multiplex PCR, yet TCRdb's version contains in-frame clones alone and is incomplete. The sample lists approximately 170,000 clones, around 90% occurring once. The material was peripheral blood, obtained on day 0 of AZD1222 vaccination. The origin of the receptors is an adult in good health.

V is TRBV30 and J is TRBJ2-7, with 9 bases fitting TRBD1. Per germline, CDR1 GTSNPN and CDR2 SVGIG (reference sequence). This CDR3 contains 11 residues. The CDR3 region is CAWDRVNEQYF. For the CDR3, the DNA is TGTGCGTGGGACAGGGTCAACGAGCAGTACTTC.

V is TRBV24-1 and J is TRBJ2-1; D is unclear. CDR1 is KGHDR and CDR2 is SFDVKD in the germline V gene. Trimming stripped 10 bases from V and 12 bases from J, with 9 bases between. The CDR3 extends over 9 amino acids. The CDR3 here is CATVHGQFF. In nucleotides, the CDR3 is TGTGCCACGGTCCACGGGCAGTTCTTC.

This sequence joins TRBV6-5 and TRBJ1-1, with D perhaps matching TRBD1 (5 bases). V lost 8 bases and J 8 bases, leaving 21 bases between the germline ends. The CDR3 loop spans 14 amino acids. Germline CDR1 is MNHEY and CDR2 is SVGAGI. CDR3 loop: CASPRSRASGEAFF. The CDR3 bases are TGTGCCAGCCCTCGGAGCAGGGCGTCGGGGGAAGCTTTCTTT.

The chain has TRBV29-1 and TRBJ1-1, with no clear D. V dropped 6 bases and J dropped 0 bases, with 2 bases sitting between them. The CDR3 has 10 amino acids. CDR1 SQVTM and CDR2 ANQGSEA come from the germline V gene. This CDR3 reads CSVVNTEAFF. In DNA form, the CDR3 reads TGCAGCGTGGTGAACACTGAAGCTTTCTTT. Together with reference TRBV29-1 and TRBJ1-1, the CDR3 gives the full variable domain: SAVISQKPSRDICQRGTSLTIQCQVDSQVTMMFWYRQQPGQSLTLIATANQGSEATYESGFVIDKFPISRPNLTFSTLTVSNMSPEDSSIYLCSVVNTEAFFGQGTRLTVV.

This chain joins TRBV5-4 and TRBJ2-7, with a tentative D call TRBD2 (6 bases). Germline CDR1 reads SGHNT; CDR2 reads YYREEE (reference sequence). The CDR3 sequence is 14 residues long. V lost 5 bases to trimming and J lost 0 bases, with 12 bases between them. In DNA, the CDR3 is TGTGCCAGCAGTAAGGGGACTGACTCCTACGAGCAGTACTTC. It specifies CASSKGTDSYEQYF.

The J gene is TRBJ1-2, the V gene TRBV7-3, with D perhaps matching TRBD1 (6 bases). This CDR3 contains 15 residues. The germline V and J ends were trimmed by 1 base and 7 bases, with 16 bases remaining between them. Germline V gives CDR1 SGHTA, CDR2 FQGTGA. The CDR3: CASSLSQGPISGYTF. CDR3 in DNA: TGTGCCAGCAGCTTAAGTCAGGGGCCAATCTCTGGCTACACCTTC. Filled out from reference TRBV7-3 and TRBJ1-2, the complete variable domain reads GAGVSQTPSNKVTEKGKYVELRCDPISGHTALYWYRQSLGQGPEFLIYFQGTGAADDSGLPNDRFFAVRPEGSVSTLKIQRTERGDSAVYLCASSLSQGPISGYTFGSGTRLTVV.

The J gene is TRBJ1-2, the V gene TRBV15; D call uncertain. V was cut by 5 bases and J by 7 bases, with 5 bases left in between. Germline CDR1 is LNHNV and CDR2 is YYDKDF (reference sequence). The CDR3 spans 10 residues. In DNA, the CDR3 is TGTGCCACCAGCCGCGCTGGCTACACCTTC. Amino acid sequence: CATSRAGYTF. The full variable domain, completed using reference TRBV15 and TRBJ1-2, is DAMVIQNPRYQVTQFGKPVTLSCSQTLNHNVMYWYQQKSSQAPKLLFHYYDKDFNNEADTPDNFQSRRPNTSFCFLDIRSPGLGDTAMYLCATSRAGYTFGSGTRLTVV.

The chain carries TRBV30 and TRBJ2-7; maybe TRBD2 (7 bases). Trimming pared 3 bases from V and 4 bases from J, leaving 16 bases between. This CDR3 comprises 14 residues. The germline CDR1 and CDR2 sequences are GTSNPN and SVGIG (reference sequence). CDR3 in DNA: TGTGCCTGGAGGGCATTCGGGGGGCTTTACGAGCAGTACTTC. It yields the protein CAWRAFGGLYEQYF.

The chain links TRBV11-2 to TRBJ1-5; no reliable D call. The CDR3 has 13 amino acids. The ends were cut back, 5 bases at V and 4 bases at J, with 9 bases in the middle. CDR1 SGHAT and CDR2 FQNNGV come from the germline V gene. The CDR3 DNA reads TGTGCCAGCAGCCCTAGCCCTAATCAGCCCCAGCATTTT. This gives the protein CASSPSPNQPQHF. Full variable domain (remainder filled in from reference TRBV11-2 and TRBJ1-5): EAGVAQSPRYKIIEKRQSVAFWCNPISGHATLYWYQQILGQGPKLLIQFQNNGVVDDSQLPKDRFSAERLKGVDSTLKIQPAKLEDSAVYLCASSPSPNQPQHFGDGTRLSIL.

The rearrangement uses TRBV21-1 and TRBJ1-5; TRBD1 is the table's D call, not checked against the DNA. TRBV21-1 is given as a pseudogene. This CDR3 spans 14 amino acids. Written as DNA, the CDR3 is TGTGCCAGCATCGGCGGACAGGGTAATCAGCCCCAGCATTTT. It specifies CASIGGQGNQPQHF.

V gene TRBV5-1 combines with J gene TRBJ1-2; D is perhaps TRBD1 (6 bases). The V gene's germline CDR1 is SGHRS and CDR2 YFSETQ. The CDR3 is made up of 14 amino acids. V was shortened by 7 bases and J by 7 bases, with 20 bases between the two germline ends. The CDR3 spells CASGGRGKGGGYTF. DNA for the CDR3: TGCGCCAGCGGGGGAAGGGGGAAAGGAGGTGGCTACACCTTC.

This sequence joins TRBV14 and TRBJ2-7; unclear D gene. The V and J ends lost 4 bases and 4 bases respectively, with 8 bases between them. Germline CDR1 SGHDN, CDR2 FVKESK. The CDR3 loop spans 12 amino acids. CDR3 residues: CASSPFGYEQYF. The CDR3 nucleotides are TGTGCCAGCAGCCCCTTTGGGTACGAGCAGTACTTC.

The V gene is TRBV27, the J gene TRBJ1-4, with D tentatively TRBD1 (5 bases). Germline lookup yields CDR1 MNHEY and CDR2 SMNVEV (reference sequence). The CDR3 has 15 residues. Trimming took 7 bases from V and 3 from J, leaving 15 bases between them. The CDR3 region has the DNA TGTGCCAGCAAGGTTAGGGGATCGGCTAATGAAAAACTGTTTTTT. Its translation is CASKVRGSANEKLFF. The entire variable domain, with the rest obtained from reference TRBV27 and TRBJ1-4, is as follows: EAQVTQNPRYLITVTGKKLTVTCSQNMNHEYMSWYRQDPGLGLRQIYYSMNVEVTDKGDVPEGYKVSRKEKRNFPLILESPSPNQTSLYFCASKVRGSANEKLFFGSGTQLSVL.

The chain uses TRBV6-5 and TRBJ1-1; possible D gene TRBD1, 6 bases. With 2 bases removed from V and 1 base from J, the gap between germline ends came to 8 bases. The CDR3 is 14 amino acids. Germline-derived CDR1 and CDR2 are MNHEY and SVGAGI. In nucleotides, the CDR3 is TGTGCCAGCAGTTACGGGGGGGCGAACACTGAAGCTTTCTTT. Residues: CASSYGGANTEAFF.

CDR3 nucleotide sequence: TGCGCCAGCCCATCGGGACCTCGATATTCCTACGAGCAGTACTTC. This gives the protein CASPSGPRYSYEQYF. The J gene is TRBJ2-7, the V gene TRBV10-1; D is tentatively TRBD1 or TRBD2 (5 bases each). Germline assignment: CDR1 WNHNN and CDR2 SYGVQD (reference sequence). The CDR3 spans 15 residues. The V and J ends lost 8 bases and 1 base respectively, with 18 bases between them.

This chain uses TRBV13 with TRBJ2-7, with no clear D. Trimming stripped 5 bases from V and 0 bases from J, with 8 bases between. The CDR3 spans 13 residues. The germline gives CDR1 PRHDT, CDR2 FYEKMQ (reference sequence). The CDR3 bases are TGTGCCAGCAGCGGACGGGCCTCCTACGAGCAGTACTTC. Translation: CASSGRASYEQYF.

V usage is TRBV5-1 and J usage is TRBJ2-5; D gene ambiguous. This CDR3 is built from 14 residues. CDR1 SGHRS and CDR2 YFSETQ come from the germline V gene. Trimming left V 2 bases short and J 5 bases short, with 13 bases between. This chain's CDR3 is CASSFIGPQETQYF. CDR3 bases: TGCGCCAGCAGCTTTATCGGGCCTCAGGAGACCCAGTACTTC.

V and J are TRBV3-1 (or the pseudogene TRBV3-2) and TRBJ1-2; D gene uncertain. V was clipped by 0 bases and J by 8 bases, with 10 bases between them. There are 13 residues in the CDR3. CDR1 LGHDT and CDR2 YNNKEL come from the germline V gene (reference sequence). The CDR3 DNA is TGTGCCAGCAGCCAAGACCCGAATCTGGGCTACACCTTC. Its protein product is CASSQDPNLGYTF.

V gene TRBV2 combines with J gene TRBJ2-1; TRBD2 matches 8 bases. V lost 3 bases and J lost 6; bases outside the gene matches: 7. CDR3 length: 15 residues. CDR1 SNHLY and CDR2 FYNNEI come from the germline V gene. CDR3 loop: CASSDTGTSGNEQFF. In DNA, the CDR3 is TGTGCCAGCAGTGATACCGGGACTAGTGGCAATGAGCAGTTCTTC. The complete variable domain, with remaining parts taken from reference TRBV2 and TRBJ2-1, reads EPEVTQTPSHQVTQMGQEVILRCVPISNHLYFYWYRQILGQKVEFLVSFYNNEISEKSEIFDDQFSVERPDGSNFTLKIRSTKLEDSAMYFCASSDTGTSGNEQFFGPGTRLTVL.

The chain is built from TRBV6-4 and TRBJ2-1; D might be TRBD1 (6 bases). The CDR3 length is 14 residues. V lost 7 bases, J lost 12 bases, and 22 bases lay in between. Germline V gene data show CDR1 as MRHNA and CDR2 as SNTAGT. Here the CDR3 DNA reads TGTGCCAGCAAGAAGGATCAGGGGATGTTCGTGCAGTTCTTC. Translating it yields CASKKDQGMFVQFF.

The chain links TRBV19 to TRBJ2-7; no reliable D call. Trimming cost V 8 bases and J 0 bases, with 14 bases left between them. Germline-derived CDR1 and CDR2 are LNHDA and SQIVND (reference sequence). The CDR3 runs 14 residues. In nucleotides, the CDR3 is TGTGCCAGTTCGAATGTATTGAGCTCCTACGAGCAGTACTTC. It yields the protein CASSNVLSSYEQYF.

The chain is built from TRBV5-6 and TRBJ2-7, with 7 nucleotides matching TRBD2. This CDR3 has 14 amino acids. Germline assignment: CDR1 SGHDT and CDR2 YYEEEE. Losses at the gene ends were 3 bases for V and 6 bases for J; bases not matched to a gene: 9. The CDR3 DNA follows: TGTGCCAGCAGCTCCGAGGGACTACGTAGCGAGCAGTACTTC. Its translation: CASSSEGLRSEQYF.

This rearrangement joins TRBV12-5 to TRBJ2-5; no clear D gene. Between the trimmed V and J ends, which lost 6 bases and 6 bases, there was a span of 8 bases. Looked up from germline, CDR1 is LGHNT and CDR2 is FRNRAP. The CDR3 runs 11 residues. DNA for the CDR3: TGTGCTAGTGGAAAGGAACAGACCCAGTACTTC. Amino acids: CASGKEQTQYF.

The CDR3, as DNA: TGTGCCACCAGCAGAGATCTCGTCACAGGGGTTCATGGCTACACCTTC. Protein: CATSRDLVTGVHGYTF. The chain combines TRBV15 with TRBJ1-2, with TRBD1 identical over 7 bases. Germline lookup yields CDR1 LNHNV and CDR2 YYDKDF (reference sequence). The CDR3 totals 16 residues. The V and J ends lost 0 bases and 6 bases, in that order; junction bases with no gene match: 10. The entire variable domain, with the rest obtained from reference TRBV15 and TRBJ1-2, is as follows: DAMVIQNPRYQVTQFGKPVTLSCSQTLNHNVMYWYQQKSSQAPKLLFHYYDKDFNNEADTPDNFQSRRPNTSFCFLDIRSPGLGDTAMYLCATSRDLVTGVHGYTFGSGTRLTVV.